This section outlines one T cell receptor (beta chain) sequence together with its context. Antigen: not known. The assay was immunoSEQ multiplex PCR, and TCRdb's table has in-frame clones only and misses some. The sample comprises 150,000 to 200,000 clones, more than 75% of which are singletons, and about 1.5% rests with the top ten. This record belongs to a study of cytomegalovirus exposure and HLA in healthy donors. Overall study results and limits: A few chains tied to CMV proved CMV antigen-specific in vitro. The TCR clusters that emerged in the first cohort tended, a later analysis found, to co-occur in the approximately 120 validation repertoires. Rare sequences made up most TCRs, while some public TCRs were found in many donors. As was reported, the classifier diagnosed cytomegalovirus status with high specificity and sensitivity.

Deletions cut 3 bases from V and 7 bases from J, with 3 bases between. This CDR3 has 11 residues. The germline CDR1 and CDR2 sequences are SGHVS and FNYEAQ. This chain joins TRBV7-6 and TRBJ1-4, with D hard to call. This sequence originates from a woman younger than 30 in good health and CMV-seronegative. The sample taken for sequencing was PBMCs. CDR3 residues: CASSLSEKLFF. The DNA of the CDR3 is TGTGCCAGCAGCTTGAGTGAAAAACTGTTTTTT.